Below, 27 T cell receptor beta chains from the same sample are listed, as sequenced in a study of blood T cells in healthy people across ages. Through a sample-barcoded 5' primer and a J-beta primer mix, a second PCR was run for roughly 6 to 12 cycles. TCRdb analysed the 5' RACE reads with MiXCR anew, one entry per CDR3 protein. The table records 650,000 to 800,000 distinct CDR3 sequences, around 42% of them present only once. Material for sequencing was blood. These receptors were collected from a man in his sixties in good health.

At least ten counts were recorded for this clonotype. This CDR3 is CASSRDRGGEKLFF. In nucleotides, the CDR3 is TGTGCCAGCAGCCGGGACAGGGGTGGAGAAAAACTGTTTTTT. The gene calls are TRBV14 and TRBJ1-4, with 10 bases that match TRBD1. Trimming removed 4 bases from V and 8 bases from J; junction bases left unmatched: 4. CDR3 size: 14 residues. Germline CDR1 SGHDN, CDR2 FVKESK. Combining the CDR3 with reference TRBV14 and TRBJ1-4 gives the whole variable domain EAGVTQFPSHSVIEKGQTVTLRCDPISGHDNLYWYRRVMGKEIKFLLHFVKESKQDESGMPNNRFLAERTGGTYSTLKVQPAELEDSGVYFCASSRDRGGEKLFFGSGTQLSVL.

V is TRBV2 and J is TRBJ2-1, with unresolved D. Germline loops: CDR1 SNHLY, CDR2 FYNNEI. The CDR3 is made up of 13 amino acids. Trimming took 1 base from V and 10 from J, leaving 11 bases between them. In nucleotides, the CDR3 is TGTGCCAGCAGTGAAGTGGAACTACCCGAGCAGTTCTTC. This codes for CASSEVELPEQFF. Combining the CDR3 with reference TRBV2 and TRBJ2-1 gives the whole variable domain EPEVTQTPSHQVTQMGQEVILRCVPISNHLYFYWYRQILGQKVEFLVSFYNNEISEKSEIFDDQFSVERPDGSNFTLKIRSTKLEDSAMYFCASSEVELPEQFFGPGTRLTVL.

The chain couples TRBV20-1 to TRBJ2-3; 9 bases are a match to TRBD2. The CDR3 loop spans 19 amino acids. J gave up 2 bases and V 0 bases, and 15 bases lay outside the gene matches. Germline CDR1 is DFQATT and CDR2 is SNEGSKA (reference sequence). The CDR3 protein is CSARDPLGKRGEATDTQYF. The CDR3 bases are TGCAGTGCTAGAGATCCCCTTGGGAAGCGGGGGGAGGCCACAGATACGCAGTATTTT.

This clonotype appeared a few times. The CDR3 here is CAWASGNNEQFF. CDR3 sequence (DNA): TGTGCCTGGGCCAGTGGGAACAATGAGCAGTTCTTC. The genes are TRBV30 and TRBJ2-1; no clear D gene. Germline V lookup: CDR1 GTSNPN, CDR2 SVGIG (reference sequence). V was cut by 5 bases and J by 5 bases, with 10 bases left in between. This CDR3 is built from 12 residues. Full variable domain (rest looked up from reference TRBV30 and TRBJ2-1): SQTIHQWPATLVQPVGSPLSLECTVEGTSNPNLYWYRQAAGRGLQLLFYSVGIGQISSEVPQNLSASRPQDRQFILSSKKLLLSDSGFYLCAWASGNNEQFFGPGTRLTVL.

This sequence joins TRBV29-1 and TRBJ2-3; D possibly corresponds to TRBD1 (6 bases). Germline CDR1 is SQVTM and CDR2 is ANQGSEA. The CDR3 has 14 amino acids. V lost 3 bases and J 1 base, leaving 11 bases between the germline ends. The CDR3 reads CSVDGDTRTDTQYF. DNA for the CDR3: TGCAGCGTTGATGGGGACACCCGCACAGATACGCAGTATTTT.

This clonotype showed up just a few times. V is TRBV6-5 and J is TRBJ2-1, with 11 bases that match TRBD2. The V and J ends lost 5 bases and 4 bases, in that order; junction bases with no gene match: 7. This CDR3 contains 16 residues. Germline lookup yields CDR1 MNHEY and CDR2 SVGAGI. CDR3 sequence: CASSQTSGGSYNEQFF. The DNA of the CDR3 is TGTGCCAGCAGTCAAACTAGCGGGGGCTCTTACAATGAGCAGTTCTTC.

This clonotype was seen a few times. V and J are TRBV29-1 and TRBJ1-5, with 9 bases lining up with TRBD1. The ends lost 6 bases at V and 0 bases at J; junction bases unmatched: 3. This CDR3 has 14 residues. Germline-derived CDR1 and CDR2 are SQVTM and ANQGSEA. CDR3: CSVRQGDSNQPQHF. The CDR3 bases are TGCAGCGTGCGACAGGGGGATAGCAATCAGCCCCAGCATTTT.

This chain uses TRBV7-2 with TRBJ2-5; 11 bases are a match to TRBD2. Germline assignment: CDR1 SGHTA and CDR2 FQGNSA. J lost 1 base, V lost 2 bases, and 3 bases had no gene match. This CDR3 has 16 amino acids. The CDR3 region is CASSLILAGVQETQYF. The CDR3 region has the DNA TGTGCCAGCAGCTTAATACTAGCGGGGGTCCAAGAGACCCAGTACTTC.

This clonotype showed up just a few times. The genes are TRBV9 and TRBJ1-2; 8 positions agree with TRBD1. V trimming: 5 bases; J trimming: 3 bases; junction bases outside the gene matches: 9. CDR3 length: 15 amino acids. The germline V gene has CDR1 SGDLS and CDR2 YYNGEE. DNA for the CDR3: TGTGCCAGCAGGGGAACAGGGGGTATGGACTATGGCTACACCTTC. Translating gives CASRGTGGMDYGYTF. Complete variable domain (other parts from reference TRBV9 and TRBJ1-2): DSGVTQTPKHLITATGQRVTLRCSPRSGDLSVYWYQQSLDQGLQFLIQYYNGEERAKGNILERFSAQQFPDLHSELNLSSLELGDSALYFCASRGTGGMDYGYTFGSGTRLTVV.

This rearrangement joins TRBV6-5 to TRBJ2-3; D unresolved. Germline assignment: CDR1 MNHEY and CDR2 SVGAGI. The CDR3 spans 14 residues. The V end was cut by 6 bases, the J end by 0 bases, with 10 bases between. The CDR3 DNA is TGTGCCAGCAGACGGGTGGGAAGCACAGATACGCAGTATTTT. Translating gives CASRRVGSTDTQYF.

J is TRBJ2-7 and V is TRBV10-3; no clear D. The CDR3 consists of 11 residues. The germline V gene has CDR1 ENHRY and CDR2 SYGVKD. Trimming removed 4 bases at V and 3 bases at J, with 4 bases between. The CDR3 sequence: CAISAGYEQYF. The DNA for the CDR3 is TGTGCCATCAGTGCCGGCTACGAGCAGTACTTC.

About this clonotype itself: A much larger clone lies a single base off, so this may be a read error. The genes are TRBV4-3 and TRBJ2-5; tentatively, D is TRBD2 (6 bases). In germline, CDR1 is LGHNA, CDR2 YSLEER. V was pared by 0 bases and J by 1 base, with 15 bases between. This CDR3 spans 17 amino acids. CDR3 sequence reads: CASSQDWEDRPQETQYF. DNA of the CDR3: TGCGCCAGCAGCCAAGATTGGGAGGACCGCCCCCAAGAGACCCAGTACTTC.

This clonotype showed up just a few times. The rearrangement joins TRBV5-1 to TRBJ1-1, with D possibly TRBD1 on 6 matching bases. The CDR3 has 15 amino acids. Germline CDR1 reads SGHRS; CDR2 reads YFSETQ. V lost 1 base and J lost 3, with 13 bases in between. Here the CDR3 DNA reads TGCGCCAGCAGCTTGACCGGGACATTCGACACTGAAGCTTTCTTT. Residues: CASSLTGTFDTEAFF.

This chain uses TRBV7-2 with TRBJ2-3; a possible D gene is TRBD2 (6 bases). The CDR3 is 16 residues long. Per germline, CDR1 SGHTA and CDR2 FQGNSA. V lost 5 bases and J 1 base, leaving 16 bases between the germline ends. The CDR3 bases are TGTGCCAGCAGCCCGGTGGGGGGATCGGGCACAGATACGCAGTATTTT. Residues: CASSPVGGSGTDTQYF.

The V and J genes are TRBV6-1 and TRBJ1-2; D uncertain. With 2 bases removed from V and 3 bases from J, the gap between germline ends came to 7 bases. In germline, CDR1 is MNHNS, CDR2 SASEGT. This CDR3 is built from 13 residues. The CDR3 sequence: CASSERQDYGYTF. The CDR3 DNA is TGTGCCAGCAGTGAAAGGCAGGACTATGGCTACACCTTC.

The chain recombines TRBV12-5 with TRBJ1-5, with 7 nucleotides matching TRBD1. The CDR3 sequence is 16 residues long. Germline CDR1 LGHNT, CDR2 FRNRAP. The V gene end was trimmed by 0 bases and the J gene end by 5 bases; junction bases not matched to a gene: 7. The CDR3 spells CASGLVGQGGYQPQHF. The CDR3 coding sequence is TGTGCTAGTGGTTTGGTGGGGCAGGGGGGTTATCAGCCCCAGCATTTT.

The sample holds many counts of this clonotype. V gene TRBV29-1 combines with J gene TRBJ2-1; D gene ambiguous. V was cut by 4 bases and J by 2 bases, with 3 bases left in between. This CDR3 spans 11 amino acids. Germline values: CDR1 SQVTM, CDR2 ANQGSEA. CDR3 DNA sequence: TGCAGCGTTGGACCCTACAATGAGCAGTTCTTC. It specifies CSVGPYNEQFF.

This chain joins TRBV27 and TRBJ1-2, with 7 bases matching TRBD1. Germline CDR1 MNHEY, CDR2 SMNVEV (reference sequence). The CDR3 runs to 18 residues. Unmatched junction bases numbered 21, after V lost 3 bases and J lost 8 bases. CDR3 region: CASSFRWGMTGQSGGYTF. As DNA, the CDR3 is TGTGCCAGCAGTTTCCGGTGGGGTATGACAGGGCAATCGGGAGGCTACACCTTC.

This clonotype showed up just a few times. V is TRBV20-1 and J is TRBJ2-4, with 12 bases identical to TRBD1. The assigned J gene may be wrong: the sequence end matches TRBJ2-5 better. CDR1 and CDR2 (germline): DFQATT, SNEGSKA (reference sequence). The CDR3 is made up of 14 amino acids. CDR3 loop: CSAAGQGAEETQYF. CDR3 nucleotides: TGCAGTGCAGCGGGACAGGGGGCAGAGGAGACCCAGTACTTC.

V and J are TRBV5-1 and TRBJ2-7, with a possible D match to TRBD2 (6 bases). The tail of the sequence fits TRBJ2-5 better, so the J call may be wrong. CDR1 and CDR2 (germline): SGHRS, YFSETQ. The CDR3 is made up of 15 amino acids. Written as DNA, the CDR3 is TGCGCCAGCAGCACGACGGGAGCGGCGCAAGAGACCCAGTACTTC. It yields the protein CASSTTGAAQETQYF.

V and J are TRBV3-1 and TRBJ2-7; D is ambiguous. The CDR3 is 16 residues long. The V gene lost 0 bases and the J gene lost 0 bases, with 12 bases spanning the gap. The germline V gene has CDR1 LGHDT and CDR2 YNNKEL (reference sequence). CDR3 in DNA: TGTGCCAGCAGCCAAGATAGTTCGAGGAGCTCCTACGAGCAGTACTTC. The encoded protein is CASSQDSSRSSYEQYF.

The gene calls are TRBV20-1 and TRBJ1-6, with D possibly being TRBD1 (5 bases). The CDR3 runs 17 residues. Trimming removed 0 bases at V and 4 bases at J, with 16 bases between. Germline V CDR1 and CDR2: DFQATT, SNEGSKA (reference sequence). The CDR3, as DNA: TGCAGTGCTAGAGATCGCGACAGTGCTGCTTATAATTCACCCCTCCACTTT. This sequence encodes CSARDRDSAAYNSPLHF.

This clonotype was detected only a few times. One end of the junction fails to match germline, which may point to a read error. The chain links TRBV4-3 to TRBJ2-1, with TRBD2 identical over 9 bases. The germline V gene has CDR1 LGHNA and CDR2 YSLEER. The CDR3 extends over 16 amino acids. The CDR3: CAGSQDRGGAYNEQFF. CDR3 nucleotides: TGCGCCGGCAGCCAAGATCGCGGGGGGGCTTACAATGAGCAGTTCTTC.

This clonotype was seen only a few times. The chain combines TRBV4-1 with TRBJ2-7, with 7 bases that match TRBD2. Looked up from germline, CDR1 is MGHRA and CDR2 is YSYEKL. The CDR3 loop spans 15 amino acids. V shed 2 bases and J 2 bases; nucleotides not matched to a gene: 6. The CDR3 sequence is CASSQKMGGAYEQYF. For the CDR3, the DNA is TGCGCCAGCAGCCAAAAGATGGGAGGGGCCTACGAGCAGTACTTC.

The chain has TRBV2 and TRBJ2-4; a weak D match, TRBD1 (5 bases). The end of the DNA fits TRBJ2-7 better, so the J call may be wrong. CDR1 and CDR2 from the germline V gene are SNHLY and FYNNEI. The CDR3 extends over 16 amino acids. CDR3 protein: CASRPLGRVVAYEQYF. CDR3 in DNA: TGTGCCAGCAGGCCGCTTGGCAGGGTCGTCGCCTACGAGCAGTACTTC.

This clonotype has a handful of counts. The CDR3 is CSAPSTSGTADTQYF. The CDR3 DNA reads TGCAGTGCCCCTTCGACTAGCGGGACCGCAGATACGCAGTATTTT. This chain joins TRBV20-1 and TRBJ2-3; 11 nucleotides align to TRBD2. After removal of 6 bases from V and 4 bases from J, the junction contained 9 bases not matched to a gene. The V gene's germline CDR1 is DFQATT and CDR2 SNEGSKA (reference sequence). The CDR3 totals 15 residues.

Comments on this clonotype: A read error may account for a junction end that differs from germline. The genes are TRBV5-1 and TRBJ1-6; unclear D gene. The CDR3 is 13 residues long. In germline, CDR1 is SGHRS, CDR2 YFSETQ. The CDR3 DNA reads as TGCGCCAGCAGCTTAGGGAATAATTCACCCCCCCACTTT. The encoded protein is CASSLGNNSPPHF.